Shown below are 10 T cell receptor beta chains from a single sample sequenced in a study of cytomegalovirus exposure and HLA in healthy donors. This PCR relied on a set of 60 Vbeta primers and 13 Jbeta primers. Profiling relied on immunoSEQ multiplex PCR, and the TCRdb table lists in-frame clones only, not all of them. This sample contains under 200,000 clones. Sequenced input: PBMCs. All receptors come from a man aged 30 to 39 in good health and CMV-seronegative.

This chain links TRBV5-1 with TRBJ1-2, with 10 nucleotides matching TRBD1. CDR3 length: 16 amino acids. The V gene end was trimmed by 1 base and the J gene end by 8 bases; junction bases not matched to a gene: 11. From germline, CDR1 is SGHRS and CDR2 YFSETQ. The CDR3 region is CASSLISGTGEGGYTF. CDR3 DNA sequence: TGCGCCAGCAGCTTGATTTCCGGGACAGGGGAAGGAGGCTACACCTTC.

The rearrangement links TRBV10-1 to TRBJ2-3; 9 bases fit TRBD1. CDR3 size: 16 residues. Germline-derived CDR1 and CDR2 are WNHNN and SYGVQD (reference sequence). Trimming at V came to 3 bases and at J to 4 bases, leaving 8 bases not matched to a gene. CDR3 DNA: TGCGCCAGCAGTGAATCGACAGGGGGTAGTCCAGATACGCAGTATTTT. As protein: CASSESTGGSPDTQYF.

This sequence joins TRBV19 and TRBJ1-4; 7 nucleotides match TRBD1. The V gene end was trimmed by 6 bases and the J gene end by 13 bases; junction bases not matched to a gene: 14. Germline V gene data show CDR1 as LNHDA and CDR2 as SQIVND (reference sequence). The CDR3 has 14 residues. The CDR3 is CASRRGTERKVLFF. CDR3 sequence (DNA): TGTGCCAGTAGACGCGGGACAGAGAGGAAAGTACTGTTTTTT.

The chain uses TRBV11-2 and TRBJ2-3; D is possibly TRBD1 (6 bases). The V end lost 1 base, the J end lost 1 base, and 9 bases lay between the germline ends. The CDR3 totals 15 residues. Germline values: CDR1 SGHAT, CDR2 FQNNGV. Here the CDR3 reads CASSLGAGGTDTQYF. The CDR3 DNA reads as TGTGCCAGCAGCTTAGGCGCAGGGGGCACAGATACGCAGTATTTT.

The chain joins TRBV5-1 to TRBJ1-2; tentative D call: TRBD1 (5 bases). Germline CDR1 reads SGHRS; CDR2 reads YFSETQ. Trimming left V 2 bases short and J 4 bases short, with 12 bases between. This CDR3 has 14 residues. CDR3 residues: CASSFSQGGYGYTF. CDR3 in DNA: TGCGCCAGCAGCTTCTCCCAGGGAGGCTATGGCTACACCTTC.

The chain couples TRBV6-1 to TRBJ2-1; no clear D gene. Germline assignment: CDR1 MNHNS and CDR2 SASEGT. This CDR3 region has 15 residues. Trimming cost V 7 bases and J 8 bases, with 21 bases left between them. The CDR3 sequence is CASTQRGVFRYEQFF. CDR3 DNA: TGTGCCAGCACCCAAAGAGGAGTTTTTAGGTATGAGCAGTTCTTC.

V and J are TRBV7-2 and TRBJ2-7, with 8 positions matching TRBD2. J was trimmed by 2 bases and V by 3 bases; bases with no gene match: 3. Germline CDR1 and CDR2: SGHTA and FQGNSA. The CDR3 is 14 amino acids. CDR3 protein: CASSFGREAYEQYF. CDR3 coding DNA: TGTGCCAGCAGCTTCGGGAGGGAAGCCTACGAGCAGTACTTC.

CDR3 sequence (DNA): TGTGCCAGCAGCTTAGCCGGTGCGGGGCAGTACTTC. It is translated as CASSLAGAGQYF. The V and J genes are TRBV11-1 and TRBJ2-7; tentative D call: TRBD2 (5 bases). This CDR3 is built from 12 residues. Trimming removed 0 bases from V and 9 bases from J, with 9 bases in between. Per germline, CDR1 SGHAT and CDR2 FQDESV (reference sequence).

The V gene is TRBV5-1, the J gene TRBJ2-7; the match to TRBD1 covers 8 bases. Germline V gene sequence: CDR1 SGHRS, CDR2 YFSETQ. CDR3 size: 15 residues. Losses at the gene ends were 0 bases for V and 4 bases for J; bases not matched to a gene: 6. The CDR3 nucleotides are TGCGCCAGCAGCTTGGCCGCAGGGGGCGCGTACGAGCAGTACTTC. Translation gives CASSLAAGGAYEQYF. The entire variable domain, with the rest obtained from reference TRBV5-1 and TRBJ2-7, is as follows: KAGVTQTPRYLIKTRGQQVTLSCSPISGHRSVSWYQQTPGQGLQFLFEYFSETQRNKGNFPGRFSGRQFSNSRSEMNVSTLELGDSALYLCASSLAAGGAYEQYFGPGTRLTVT.

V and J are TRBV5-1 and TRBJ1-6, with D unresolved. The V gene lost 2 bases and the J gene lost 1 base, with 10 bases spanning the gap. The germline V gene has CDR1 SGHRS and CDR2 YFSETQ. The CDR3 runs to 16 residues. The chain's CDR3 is CASSFGSNSYNSPLHF. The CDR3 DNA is TGCGCCAGCAGCTTCGGGTCAAATTCCTATAATTCACCCCTCCACTTT.